A single sample gave rise to the 10 T cell receptor beta chains below, sequenced in a study of T cells in Graves' hyperthyroidism and ophthalmopathy (dated by TCRdb to the late 2010s). Library construction relied on multiplex PCR. These reads were obtained on an Illumina HiSeq 2000. The TCR beta CDR3 regions were amplified from the RNA transcripts. For the first round of RT-PCR on the TCR CDR3, the HTBI primer set was used together with the Qiagen OneStep RT-PCR kit. The public reads were reanalyzed by TCRdb: fastp trimming at Q25, MiXCR alignment, in-frame beta chains only. For every CDR3 protein sequence, its rows merge into one entry that carries the most common genes and DNA. For this sample the table gives hundreds of thousands of distinct CDR3 sequences, of which approximately 14% were detected only once. The ten largest account for around 13% of the sample. What was sequenced was blood. These receptors were collected from a woman in her forties or fifties with Graves' ophthalmopathy.

This clonotype has at least ten counts. The rearrangement joins TRBV9 to TRBJ2-2; possible D gene TRBD2, 6 bases. The CDR3 runs 14 residues. Germline V gene sequence: CDR1 SGDLS, CDR2 YYNGEE. V was shortened by 1 base and J by 3 bases, with 7 bases between the two germline ends. The CDR3 protein is CASSVSGDTGELFF. The CDR3 DNA reads as TGTGCCAGCAGCGTATCGGGGGACACCGGGGAGCTGTTTTTT.

Many counts were recorded for this clonotype. J is TRBJ1-2 and V is TRBV20-1, with 7 bases that match TRBD1. Germline loops: CDR1 DFQATT, CDR2 SNEGSKA (reference sequence). The CDR3 has 17 residues. Trimming cost V 3 bases and J 0 bases; bases outside gene matches: 13. The chain's CDR3 is CSARGGQGGASNYGYTF. Here the CDR3 DNA reads TGCAGTGCTAGGGGTGGGCAGGGGGGCGCTTCTAACTATGGCTACACCTTC.

This clonotype showed up many times. This chain connects TRBV28 to TRBJ2-5, with 7 bases matching TRBD1. The J segment lost 5 bases and the V segment lost 4 bases, leaving 7 bases of the junction unmatched. Germline V gene data show CDR1 as MDHEN and CDR2 as SYDVKM. CDR3 length equals 14 residues. The DNA of the CDR3 is TGTGCCAGCAGTTCGACAGGGACCGGGGAGACCCAGTACTTC. Encoded protein: CASSSTGTGETQYF.

This clonotype has only a few counts. The CDR3: CASILADGNEQFF. The CDR3 bases are TGTGCCAGCATACTAGCGGATGGTAATGAGCAGTTCTTC. The genes are TRBV2 and TRBJ2-1; 8 bases are a match to TRBD2. The CDR3 totals 13 residues. Germline V gives CDR1 SNHLY, CDR2 FYNNEI. V shed 7 bases, J shed 7 bases, and the junction held 6 bases outside the gene matches.

This clonotype was seen at least ten times. V gene TRBV7-8 combines with J gene TRBJ2-7; D is perhaps TRBD1 (5 bases). CDR3 length: 16 amino acids. CDR1 and CDR2 (germline): SGHVS, FQNEAQ. V was pared by 2 bases and J by 4 bases, with 18 bases between. The CDR3 DNA sequence: TGTGCCAGCAGCTTAACCAGGGTTGATTCCCAATACGAGCAGTACTTC. It yields the protein CASSLTRVDSQYEQYF.

The table lists this clonotype with a few counts. J is TRBJ1-1 and V is TRBV29-1; D perhaps matches TRBD1 (6 bases). The CDR3 runs to 14 residues. Trimming removed 4 bases at V and 0 bases at J, with 12 bases between. Germline V gene data show CDR1 as SQVTM and CDR2 as ANQGSEA. CDR3 in DNA: TGCAGCGTTGTGGGGGGCAAAATGAACACTGAAGCTTTCTTT. Protein product: CSVVGGKMNTEAFF.

Here the CDR3 DNA reads TGTGCCAGCAGTTTAGAGGTATCCTATAATTCACCCCTCCACTTT. Residues: CASSLEVSYNSPLHF. The chain combines TRBV27 with TRBJ1-6; D is unresolved. The V gene's germline CDR1 is MNHEY and CDR2 SMNVEV (reference sequence). The V end lost 2 bases, the J end lost 1 base, and 6 bases lay between the germline ends. The CDR3 has 15 residues.

This clonotype was counted ten times or more. This chain links TRBV9 with TRBJ2-1; 8 bases agree with TRBD2. V trimming: 0 bases; J trimming: 5 bases; junction bases outside the gene matches: 7. Germline CDR1 reads SGDLS; CDR2 reads YYNGEE. The length of the CDR3 is 16 residues. DNA of the CDR3: TGTGCCAGCAGCGTAGTAACGGGAGGGCCGGACAATGAGCAGTTCTTC. Translation: CASSVVTGGPDNEQFF.

The chain joins TRBV9 to TRBJ2-2; 8 nucleotides agree with TRBD1. The CDR3 totals 16 residues. CDR1 is SGDLS, CDR2 YYNGEE, per germline. V dropped 2 bases and J dropped 0; count of bases not matched to a gene: 3. The CDR3: CASSVQGAPNTGELFF. The DNA of the CDR3 is TGTGCCAGCAGCGTCCAGGGGGCCCCGAACACCGGGGAGCTGTTTTTT.

This clonotype was seen repeatedly, ten times or more. The genes are TRBV20-1 and TRBJ2-7; tentative D call: TRBD1 (5 bases). Per the germline V gene, CDR1 is DFQATT and CDR2 is SNEGSKA (reference sequence). With 0 bases removed from V and 3 bases from J, the gap between germline ends came to 18 bases. The CDR3 runs to 16 residues. The CDR3 loop is CSARDRFRQGHYEQYF. DNA for the CDR3: TGCAGTGCTAGAGATCGGTTCCGTCAGGGTCACTACGAGCAGTACTTC.